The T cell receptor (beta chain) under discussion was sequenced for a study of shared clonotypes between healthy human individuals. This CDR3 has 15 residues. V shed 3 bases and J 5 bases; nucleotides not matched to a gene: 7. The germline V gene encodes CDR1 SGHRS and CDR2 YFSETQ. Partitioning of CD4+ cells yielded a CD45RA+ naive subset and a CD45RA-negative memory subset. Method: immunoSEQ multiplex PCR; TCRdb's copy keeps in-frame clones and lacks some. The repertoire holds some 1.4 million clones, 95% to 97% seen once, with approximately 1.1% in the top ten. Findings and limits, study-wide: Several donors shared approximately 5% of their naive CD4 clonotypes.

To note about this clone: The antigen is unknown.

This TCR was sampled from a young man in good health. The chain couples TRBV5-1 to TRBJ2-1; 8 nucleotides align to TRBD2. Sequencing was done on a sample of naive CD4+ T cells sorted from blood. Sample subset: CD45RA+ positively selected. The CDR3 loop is CASSSAGAGNNEQFF. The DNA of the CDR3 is TGCGCCAGCAGCTCAGCGGGAGCGGGGAACAATGAGCAGTTCTTC.